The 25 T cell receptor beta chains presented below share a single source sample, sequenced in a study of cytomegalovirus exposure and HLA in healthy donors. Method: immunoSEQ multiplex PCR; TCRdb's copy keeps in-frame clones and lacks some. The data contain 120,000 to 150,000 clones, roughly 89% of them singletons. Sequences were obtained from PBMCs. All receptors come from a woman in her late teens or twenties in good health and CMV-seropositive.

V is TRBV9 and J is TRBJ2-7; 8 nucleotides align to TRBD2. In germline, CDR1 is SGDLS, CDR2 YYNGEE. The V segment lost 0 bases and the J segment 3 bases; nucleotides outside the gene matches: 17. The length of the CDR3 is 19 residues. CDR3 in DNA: TGTGCCAGCAGCGTAGAGGGTTTAGGGTCGGGACTAGTAGGCTACGAGCAGTACTTC. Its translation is CASSVEGLGSGLVGYEQYF.

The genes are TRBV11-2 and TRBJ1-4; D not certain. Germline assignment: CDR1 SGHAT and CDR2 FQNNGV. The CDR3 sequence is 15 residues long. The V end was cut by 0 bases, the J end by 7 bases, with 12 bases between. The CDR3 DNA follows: TGTGCCAGCAGCTTAGAAGCCCGGCGGGGTGAAAAACTGTTTTTT. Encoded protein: CASSLEARRGEKLFF.

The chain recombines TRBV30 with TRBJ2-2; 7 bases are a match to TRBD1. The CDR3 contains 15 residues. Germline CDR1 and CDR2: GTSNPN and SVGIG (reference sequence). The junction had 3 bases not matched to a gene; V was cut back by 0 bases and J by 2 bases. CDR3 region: CAWSVGQVNTGELFF. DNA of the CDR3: TGTGCCTGGAGTGTAGGACAGGTCAACACCGGGGAGCTGTTTTTT.

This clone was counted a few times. The CDR3 region is CASSLRTGHTGYTF. CDR3 coding DNA: TGTGCCAGCAGCCTGAGGACAGGGCATACGGGCTACACCTTC. The rearrangement links TRBV27 to TRBJ1-2; 8 positions agree with TRBD1. Germline lookup yields CDR1 MNHEY and CDR2 SMNVEV (reference sequence). V trimming: 6 bases; J trimming: 8 bases; junction bases outside the gene matches: 11. The CDR3 consists of 14 residues.

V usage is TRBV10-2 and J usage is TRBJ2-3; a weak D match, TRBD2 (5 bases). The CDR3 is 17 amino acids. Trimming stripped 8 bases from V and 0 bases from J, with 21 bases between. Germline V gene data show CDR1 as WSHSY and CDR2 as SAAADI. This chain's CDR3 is CASSRRRPTTSTDTQYF. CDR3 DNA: TGCGCCAGCTCCCGAAGGAGGCCCACTACTAGCACAGATACGCAGTATTTT.

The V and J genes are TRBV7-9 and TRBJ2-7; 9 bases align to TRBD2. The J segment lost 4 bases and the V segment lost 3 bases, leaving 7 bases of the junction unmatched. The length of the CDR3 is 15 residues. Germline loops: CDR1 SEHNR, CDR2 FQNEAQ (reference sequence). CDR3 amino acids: CASSLGAGGAYEQYF. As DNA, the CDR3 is TGTGCCAGCAGCTTGGGAGCGGGAGGCGCGTACGAGCAGTACTTC.

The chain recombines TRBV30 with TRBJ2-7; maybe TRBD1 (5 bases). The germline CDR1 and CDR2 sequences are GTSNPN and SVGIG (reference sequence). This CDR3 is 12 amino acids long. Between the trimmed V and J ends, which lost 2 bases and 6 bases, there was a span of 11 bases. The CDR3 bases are TGTGCCTGGAGTATTAGCAGGGCCGAGCAGTACTTC. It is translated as CAWSISRAEQYF.

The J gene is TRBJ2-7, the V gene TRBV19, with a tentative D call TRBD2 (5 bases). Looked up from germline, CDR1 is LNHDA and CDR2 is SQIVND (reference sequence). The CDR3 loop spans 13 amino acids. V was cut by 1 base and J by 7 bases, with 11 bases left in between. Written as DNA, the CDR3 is TGTGCCAGTAGTATAGGACTACGAAGGGAGCAGTACTTC. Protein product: CASSIGLRREQYF.

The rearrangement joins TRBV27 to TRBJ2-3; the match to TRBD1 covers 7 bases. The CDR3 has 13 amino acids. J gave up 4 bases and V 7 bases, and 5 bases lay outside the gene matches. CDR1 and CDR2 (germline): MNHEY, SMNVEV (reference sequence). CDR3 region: CASTPTGSDTQYF. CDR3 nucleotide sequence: TGTGCCAGCACCCCGACAGGGTCAGATACGCAGTATTTT.

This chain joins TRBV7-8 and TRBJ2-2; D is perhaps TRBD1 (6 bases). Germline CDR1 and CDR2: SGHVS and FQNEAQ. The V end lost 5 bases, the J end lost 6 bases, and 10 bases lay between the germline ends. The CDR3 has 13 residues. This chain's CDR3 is CASSIQGPGELFF. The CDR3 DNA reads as TGTGCCAGCAGCATACAGGGTCCCGGGGAGCTGTTTTTT.

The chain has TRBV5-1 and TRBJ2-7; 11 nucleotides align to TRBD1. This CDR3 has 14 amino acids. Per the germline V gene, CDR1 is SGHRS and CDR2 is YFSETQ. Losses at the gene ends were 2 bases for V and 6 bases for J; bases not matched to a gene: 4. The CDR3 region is CASSLPGTGGEQYF. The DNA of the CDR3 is TGCGCCAGCAGCTTACCCGGGACAGGGGGCGAGCAGTACTTC. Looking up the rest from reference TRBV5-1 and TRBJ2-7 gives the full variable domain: KAGVTQTPRYLIKTRGQQVTLSCSPISGHRSVSWYQQTPGQGLQFLFEYFSETQRNKGNFPGRFSGRQFSNSRSEMNVSTLELGDSALYLCASSLPGTGGEQYFGPGTRLTVT.

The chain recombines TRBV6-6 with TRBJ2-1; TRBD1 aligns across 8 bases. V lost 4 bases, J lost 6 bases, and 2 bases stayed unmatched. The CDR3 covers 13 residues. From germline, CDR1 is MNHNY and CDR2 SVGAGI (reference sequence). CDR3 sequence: CASSLTGVNEQFF. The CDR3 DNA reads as TGTGCCAGCAGTTTGACAGGGGTCAATGAGCAGTTCTTC.

In nucleotides, the CDR3 is TGTGCCAGCAGTCAAACTAGCGGGAGCGGCGGGGAGCTGTTTTTT. As protein: CASSQTSGSGGELFF. The chain carries TRBV6-5 and TRBJ2-2; 11 nucleotides agree with TRBD2. Germline V lookup: CDR1 MNHEY, CDR2 SVGAGI. J gave up 7 bases and V 5 bases, and 6 bases lay outside the gene matches. CDR3 size: 15 residues.

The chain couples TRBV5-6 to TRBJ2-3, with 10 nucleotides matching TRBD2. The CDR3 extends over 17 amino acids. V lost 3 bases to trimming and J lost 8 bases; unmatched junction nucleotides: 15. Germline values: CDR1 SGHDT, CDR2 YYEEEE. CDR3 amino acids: CASSSLLAGERSGTQYF. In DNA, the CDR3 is TGTGCCAGCAGCTCACTTCTAGCGGGAGAAAGGAGTGGTACGCAGTATTTT.

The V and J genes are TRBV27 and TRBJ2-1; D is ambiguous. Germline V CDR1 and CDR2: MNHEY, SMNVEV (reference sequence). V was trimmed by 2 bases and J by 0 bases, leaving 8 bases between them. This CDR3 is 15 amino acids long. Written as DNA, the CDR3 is TGTGCCAGCAGTTTAAGCCCAGGCTCCTACAATGAGCAGTTCTTC. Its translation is CASSLSPGSYNEQFF.

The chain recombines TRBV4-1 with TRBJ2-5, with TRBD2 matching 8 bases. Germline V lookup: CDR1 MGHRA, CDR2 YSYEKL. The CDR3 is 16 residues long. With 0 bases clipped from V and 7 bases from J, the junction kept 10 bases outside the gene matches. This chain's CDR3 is CASSQERLAGPGTQYF. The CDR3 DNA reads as TGCGCCAGCAGCCAAGAACGTCTAGCGGGCCCGGGGACCCAGTACTTC.

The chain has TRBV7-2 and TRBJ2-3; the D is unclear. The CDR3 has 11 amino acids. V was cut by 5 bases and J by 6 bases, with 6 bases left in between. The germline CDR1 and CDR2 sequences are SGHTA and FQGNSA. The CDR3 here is CASSVSDTQYF. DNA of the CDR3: TGTGCCAGCAGCGTCTCCGATACGCAGTATTTT. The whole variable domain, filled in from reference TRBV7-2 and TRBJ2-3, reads GAGVSQSPSNKVTEKGKDVELRCDPISGHTALYWYRQSLGQGLEFLIYFQGNSAPDKSGLPSDRFSAERTGGSVSTLTIQRTQQEDSAVYLCASSVSDTQYFGPGTRLTVL.

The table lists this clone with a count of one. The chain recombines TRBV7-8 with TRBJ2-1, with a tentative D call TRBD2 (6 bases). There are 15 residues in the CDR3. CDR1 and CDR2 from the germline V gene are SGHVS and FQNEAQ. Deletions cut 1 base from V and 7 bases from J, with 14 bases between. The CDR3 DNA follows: TGTGCCAGCAGCTTAGGTTTCGGGGGTAGGAATGAGCAGTTCTTC. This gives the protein CASSLGFGGRNEQFF. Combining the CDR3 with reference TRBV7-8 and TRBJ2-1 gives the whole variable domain GAGVSQSPRYKVAKRGQDVALRCDPISGHVSLFWYQQALGQGPEFLTYFQNEAQLDKSGLPSDRFFAERPEGSVSTLKIQRTQQEDSAVYLCASSLGFGGRNEQFFGPGTRLTVL.

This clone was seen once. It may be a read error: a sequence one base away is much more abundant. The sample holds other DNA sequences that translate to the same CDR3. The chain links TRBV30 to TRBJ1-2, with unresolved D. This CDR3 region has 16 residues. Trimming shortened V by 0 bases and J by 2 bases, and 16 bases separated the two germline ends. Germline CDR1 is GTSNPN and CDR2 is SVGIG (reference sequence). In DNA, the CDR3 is TGTGCCTGGAGTGTCCCAAATTCGGGGAAAAACTATGGCTACACCTTC. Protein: CAWSVPNSGKNYGYTF.

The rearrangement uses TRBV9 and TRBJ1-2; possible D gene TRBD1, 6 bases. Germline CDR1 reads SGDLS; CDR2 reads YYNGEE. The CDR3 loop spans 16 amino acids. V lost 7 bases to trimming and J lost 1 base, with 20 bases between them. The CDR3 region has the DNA TGTGCCAGCGGTAAATCCAGGACAGAGATTAACTATGGCTACACCTTC. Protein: CASGKSRTEINYGYTF.

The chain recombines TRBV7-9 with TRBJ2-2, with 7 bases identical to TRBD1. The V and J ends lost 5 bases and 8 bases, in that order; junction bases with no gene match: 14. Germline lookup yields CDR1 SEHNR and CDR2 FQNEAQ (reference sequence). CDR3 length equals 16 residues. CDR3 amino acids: CASSDGHRGIIGELFF. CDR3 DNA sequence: TGTGCCAGCAGCGACGGCCACAGGGGAATTATAGGGGAGCTGTTTTTT.

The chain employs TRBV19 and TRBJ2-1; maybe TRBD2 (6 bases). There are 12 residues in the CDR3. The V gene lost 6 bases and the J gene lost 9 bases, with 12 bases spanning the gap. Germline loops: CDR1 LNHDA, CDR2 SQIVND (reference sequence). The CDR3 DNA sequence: TGTGCCAGTAGATTGGCGGGAAGTGAGCAGTTCTTC. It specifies CASRLAGSEQFF. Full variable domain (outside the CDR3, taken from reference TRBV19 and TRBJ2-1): DGGITQSPKYLFRKEGQNVTLSCEQNLNHDAMYWYRQDPGQGLRLIYYSQIVNDFQKGDIAEGYSVSREKKESFPLTVTSAQKNPTAFYLCASRLAGSEQFFGPGTRLTVL.

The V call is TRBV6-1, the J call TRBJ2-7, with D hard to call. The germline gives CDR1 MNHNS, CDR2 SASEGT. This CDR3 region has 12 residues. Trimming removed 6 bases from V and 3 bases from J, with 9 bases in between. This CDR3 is CASRETYYEQYF. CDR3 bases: TGTGCCAGCAGAGAAACCTACTACGAGCAGTACTTC.

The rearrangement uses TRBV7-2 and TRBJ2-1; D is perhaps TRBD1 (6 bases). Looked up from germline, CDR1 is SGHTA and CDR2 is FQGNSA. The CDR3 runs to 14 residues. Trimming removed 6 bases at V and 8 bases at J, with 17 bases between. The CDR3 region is CASRIGRGIDEQFF. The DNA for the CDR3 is TGTGCCAGCAGGATAGGTAGGGGGATCGATGAGCAGTTCTTC.

The CDR3 sequence is CASSRASGSNEQFF. As DNA, the CDR3 is TGCGCCAGCAGCCGGGCTAGCGGGAGTAATGAGCAGTTCTTC. The chain couples TRBV5-1 to TRBJ2-1; 10 bases match TRBD2. Germline-derived CDR1 and CDR2 are SGHRS and YFSETQ. Losses at the gene ends were 4 bases for V and 7 bases for J; bases not matched to a gene: 5. CDR3 length: 14 residues.